The 26 T cell receptor beta chains below were found in one sample sequenced in a study of beta chain features in type 1 diabetes. General study findings and limits: All four CD4+ subsets from Type 1 diabetes patients carried moderately but significantly shorter TCRB CDR3s.

No antigen is known for these receptors. The study reverse transcribed the entire isolated RNA, so it sequenced expressed TCRB transcripts. Produced via immunoSEQ multiplex PCR; TCRdb's table is partial and in-frame only. The sample carries fewer than 300,000 clones, roughly 22% recorded once. Sequencing was performed on naive CD4+ T cells from blood. These receptor sequences come from a woman in her thirties or forties with type 1 diabetes.

This chain joins TRBV25-1 and TRBJ2-1; D is perhaps TRBD2 (7 bases). CDR3 length equals 16 residues. Trimming stripped 4 bases from V and 7 bases from J, with 20 bases between. Germline CDR1 and CDR2: MGHDK and SYGVNS. The CDR3 coding sequence is TGTGCCAGCAGTGGGCCTGAAGGGAGGGGGTGGAATGAGCAGTTCTTC. Its protein is CASSGPEGRGWNEQFF.

In its sample, this clone was seen a few times. The chain employs TRBV7-9 and TRBJ1-2; no clear D gene. The V and J ends lost 2 bases and 8 bases respectively, with 6 bases between them. CDR1 and CDR2 (germline): SEHNR, FQNEAQ (reference sequence). The CDR3 has 11 residues. The CDR3 sequence is CASSLTEGYTF. The DNA for the CDR3 is TGTGCCAGCAGCTTAACAGAAGGCTACACCTTC.

There are a few counts of this clone. The chain has TRBV5-4 and TRBJ2-5, with D perhaps matching TRBD1 (6 bases). This CDR3 has 13 amino acids. Germline lookup yields CDR1 SGHNT and CDR2 YYREEE (reference sequence). V lost 4 bases and J 6 bases, leaving 13 bases between the germline ends. CDR3 residues: CASSTTGLKTQYF. CDR3 nucleotide sequence: TGTGCCAGCAGCACGACAGGCCTGAAGACCCAGTACTTC.

This clone turned up a few times. The chain is built from TRBV29-1 and TRBJ1-2; 9 bases agree with TRBD1. The length of the CDR3 is 12 residues. V gave up 7 bases and J gave up 8 bases; unmatched junction bases: 8. Per the germline V gene, CDR1 is SQVTM and CDR2 is ANQGSEA. Here the CDR3 reads CSDRTGETGYTF. In nucleotides, the CDR3 is TGCAGCGATCGGACAGGGGAGACGGGCTACACCTTC.

This chain uses TRBV4-2 with TRBJ1-5; the match to TRBD1 covers 10 bases. The V segment lost 1 base and the J segment 3 bases; nucleotides outside the gene matches: 3. This CDR3 comprises 16 residues. Germline V lookup: CDR1 LGHNA, CDR2 YNFKEQ. The CDR3 nucleotides read TGTGCCAGCAGCCAAGGGACAGGGGGTGACAATCAGCCCCAGCATTTT. As protein: CASSQGTGGDNQPQHF.

The chain uses TRBV28 and TRBJ2-7, with TRBD1 as a possible D gene (6 bases). This CDR3 contains 15 residues. V lost 5 bases, J lost 2 bases, and 16 bases lay in between. Looked up from germline, CDR1 is MDHEN and CDR2 is SYDVKM. This CDR3 is CASSPATGGTYEQYF. Written as DNA, the CDR3 is TGTGCCAGCAGTCCGGCGACAGGAGGTACCTACGAGCAGTACTTC.

The chain is built from TRBV10-3 and TRBJ2-5, with 8 bases aligning to TRBD2. The ends lost 5 bases at V and 5 bases at J; junction bases unmatched: 4. Per the germline V gene, CDR1 is ENHRY and CDR2 is SYGVKD. The CDR3 consists of 13 residues. CDR3 nucleotide sequence: TGTGCCATCAGTAGCGGGAGCTTGGAGACCCAGTACTTC. It specifies CAISSGSLETQYF.

This rearrangement joins TRBV9 to TRBJ2-2, with a weak D call TRBD1 (5 bases). V lost 4 bases and J 4 bases, leaving 14 bases between the germline ends. Germline V gene data show CDR1 as SGDLS and CDR2 as YYNGEE. CDR3 length equals 15 residues. The chain's CDR3 is CASSINGHLTGELFF. CDR3 DNA: TGTGCCAGCAGCATCAATGGACACCTCACCGGGGAGCTGTTTTTT.

This clone was seen a few times. J is TRBJ1-1 and V is TRBV30; no clear D. The CDR3 totals 13 residues. Trimming pared 3 bases from V and 6 bases from J, leaving 14 bases between. Germline V gene data show CDR1 as GTSNPN and CDR2 as SVGIG (reference sequence). The CDR3 reads CAWSRGEWAEAFF. CDR3 DNA: TGTGCCTGGAGCAGAGGAGAGTGGGCTGAAGCTTTCTTT. The variable domain in full, with the rest retrieved from reference TRBV30 and TRBJ1-1, is SQTIHQWPATLVQPVGSPLSLECTVEGTSNPNLYWYRQAAGRGLQLLFYSVGIGQISSEVPQNLSASRPQDRQFILSSKKLLLSDSGFYLCAWSRGEWAEAFFGQGTRLTVV.

The chain links TRBV5-6 to TRBJ1-2; TRBD1 might be the D (5 bases). V gave up 4 bases and J gave up 3 bases, with 10 bases separating them. CDR1 SGHDT and CDR2 YYEEEE come from the germline V gene. The CDR3 covers 13 residues. CDR3 in DNA: TGTGCCAGCAGCCCCGGGACTTACTATGGCTACACCTTC. Its translation is CASSPGTYYGYTF.

The chain couples TRBV30 to TRBJ2-4; D not certain. V was clipped by 0 bases and J by 0 bases, with 9 bases between them. The CDR3 runs 15 residues. Germline V gene sequence: CDR1 GTSNPN, CDR2 SVGIG (reference sequence). In nucleotides, the CDR3 is TGTGCCTGGAGTGTTGGTGGCGGAGCCAAAAACATTCAGTACTTC. Protein: CAWSVGGGAKNIQYF.

This chain connects TRBV11-2 to TRBJ2-3; TRBD2 matches 9 bases. Germline CDR1 is SGHAT and CDR2 is FQNNGV. V was clipped by 1 base and J by 7 bases; unmatched bases: 9. The CDR3 contains 16 residues. CDR3 loop: CASSLAAGGLMYTQYF. CDR3 DNA: TGTGCCAGCAGCTTAGCTGCGGGGGGGCTAATGTATACGCAGTATTTT.

This clone was detected a few times. The chain carries TRBV30 and TRBJ1-1, with 7 nucleotides matching TRBD1. The CDR3 is made up of 15 amino acids. V was pared by 1 base and J by 0 bases, with 5 bases of the junction left unmatched. Germline CDR1 reads GTSNPN; CDR2 reads SVGIG (reference sequence). For the CDR3, the DNA is TGTGCCTGGAGTGCAGGGGGAGATATGAACACTGAAGCTTTCTTT. Translated: CAWSAGGDMNTEAFF.

This clone was detected a few times. V usage is TRBV11-1 and J usage is TRBJ2-3, with 12 bases that match TRBD2. Trimming cost V 5 bases and J 2 bases; bases outside gene matches: 5. From germline, CDR1 is SGHAT and CDR2 FQDESV (reference sequence). This CDR3 is 16 amino acids long. The CDR3 DNA reads as TGTGCCAGCAGCATCGGGACTAGCGGGTACACAGATACGCAGTATTTT. The encoded protein is CASSIGTSGYTDTQYF. The full variable domain, rest sourced from reference TRBV11-1 and TRBJ2-3, is EAEVAQSPRYKITEKSQAVAFWCDPISGHATLYWYRQILGQGPELLVQFQDESVVDDSQLPKDRFSAERLKGVDSTLKIQPAELGDSAMYLCASSIGTSGYTDTQYFGPGTRLTVL.

The chain combines TRBV18 with TRBJ1-1; TRBD1 matches 7 bases. CDR3 length equals 14 residues. The trim removed 3 bases at V and 7 bases at J, leaving 8 bases unmatched. The germline gives CDR1 KGHSH, CDR2 LQKENI. CDR3 amino acids: CASSPRTGVVEAFF. CDR3 nucleotide sequence: TGTGCCAGCTCACCCCGGACAGGAGTAGTTGAAGCTTTCTTT.

The CDR3, as DNA: TGTGCCTGGAGTCATGTTGAGGGGGCTGGCTACACCTTC. Its protein product is CAWSHVEGAGYTF. The V gene is TRBV30, the J gene TRBJ1-2, with 7 bases fitting TRBD1. This CDR3 has 13 amino acids. CDR1 and CDR2 from the germline V gene are GTSNPN and SVGIG (reference sequence). The trim removed 2 bases at V and 7 bases at J, leaving 7 bases unmatched.

This clone was counted a few times. The same CDR3 arises from other DNA sequences in this sample as well. The chain couples TRBV9 to TRBJ1-5, with 9 bases that match TRBD1. The CDR3 spans 15 residues. J lost 3 bases, V lost 0 bases, and 1 base had no gene match. Germline V CDR1 and CDR2: SGDLS, YYNGEE. CDR3 in amino acids: CASSVGQGDNQPQHF. Here the CDR3 DNA reads TGTGCCAGCAGCGTAGGACAGGGGGACAATCAGCCCCAGCATTTT.

The chain combines TRBV7-9 with TRBJ1-2; 9 positions match TRBD1. This CDR3 is built from 14 residues. Per the germline V gene, CDR1 is SEHNR and CDR2 is FQNEAQ (reference sequence). Trimming cost V 4 bases and J 6 bases; bases outside gene matches: 6. As DNA, the CDR3 is TGTGCCAGCAGCTCTACCGGGACAGGGAATGGCTACACCTTC. It encodes CASSSTGTGNGYTF.

This clone was seen a few times. V is TRBV30 and J is TRBJ2-3, with D hard to call. The CDR3 has 14 residues. The V end lost 1 base, the J end lost 0 bases, and 8 bases lay between the germline ends. Per the germline V gene, CDR1 is GTSNPN and CDR2 is SVGIG (reference sequence). The CDR3 reads CAWSGVTSTDTQYF. In DNA, the CDR3 is TGTGCCTGGAGTGGCGTTACTAGCACAGATACGCAGTATTTT.

The gene calls are TRBV4-1 and TRBJ2-7; 14 bases are a match to TRBD2. This CDR3 contains 16 residues. Germline CDR1 is MGHRA and CDR2 is YSYEKL. V shed 4 bases, J shed 6 bases, and the junction held 8 bases outside the gene matches. CDR3 in DNA: TGCGCCAGCAGCCGCGGGACTAGCGGGGGCCTCGGCGAGCAGTACTTC. Residues: CASSRGTSGGLGEQYF.

Only a few counts were recorded for this clone. V and J are TRBV6-6 and TRBJ1-6; 8 positions match TRBD1. The J segment lost 5 bases and the V segment lost 4 bases, leaving 4 bases of the junction unmatched. The germline CDR1 and CDR2 sequences are MNHNY and SVGAGI (reference sequence). The CDR3 spans 15 residues. CDR3 sequence: CASSSTGQDNSPLHF. The CDR3 DNA is TGTGCCAGCAGTTCAACGGGACAGGATAATTCACCCCTCCACTTT.

This clone appeared a few times. J is TRBJ2-5 and V is TRBV7-9; maybe TRBD2 (5 bases). This CDR3 is built from 13 residues. From germline, CDR1 is SEHNR and CDR2 FQNEAQ (reference sequence). V shed 3 bases and J shed 1 base, with 6 bases lying between them. The CDR3 nucleotides read TGTGCCAGCAGCTTCCGGGGCCAAGAGACCCAGTACTTC. It encodes CASSFRGQETQYF. Full variable domain (rest looked up from reference TRBV7-9 and TRBJ2-5): DTGVSQNPRHKITKRGQNVTFRCDPISEHNRLYWYRQTLGQGPEFLTYFQNEAQLEKSRLLSDRFSAERPKGSFSTLEIQRTEQGDSAMYLCASSFRGQETQYFGPGTRLLVL.

The V gene is TRBV9, the J gene TRBJ1-1; D call uncertain. Trimming removed 3 bases at V and 0 bases at J, with 9 bases between. CDR3 length: 14 amino acids. Germline lookup yields CDR1 SGDLS and CDR2 YYNGEE. The DNA for the CDR3 is TGTGCCAGCAGCGCCGCCCCAGTGAACACTGAAGCTTTCTTT. Translation: CASSAAPVNTEAFF.

This rearrangement joins TRBV30 to TRBJ1-1, with 8 bases that match TRBD1. CDR3 length: 14 residues. Trimming took 7 bases from V and 0 from J; bases not matched to a gene: 7. The germline V gene has CDR1 GTSNPN and CDR2 SVGIG (reference sequence). The CDR3 coding sequence is TGTGCCTATGGGACAGGAACCGTGAACACTGAAGCTTTCTTT. Translation gives CAYGTGTVNTEAFF.

This clone has only a few counts. V gene TRBV29-1 combines with J gene TRBJ2-6, with TRBD1 matching 8 bases. From germline, CDR1 is SQVTM and CDR2 ANQGSEA. The length of the CDR3 is 12 residues. V dropped 4 bases and J dropped 14; count of bases not matched to a gene: 7. The CDR3 DNA reads as TGCAGCGTTGGCGACAGGGGAACTCTCCTGACTTTC. Amino acid sequence: CSVGDRGTLLTF.

This clone has a handful of counts. The chain recombines TRBV5-1 with TRBJ2-1; 7 bases fit TRBD2. The CDR3 is 15 amino acids. From germline, CDR1 is SGHRS and CDR2 YFSETQ. V shed 4 bases, J shed 7 bases, and the junction held 11 bases outside the gene matches. CDR3 sequence reads: CASSPPGLDRNEQFF. CDR3 DNA sequence: TGCGCCAGCAGCCCCCCCGGACTAGATAGGAATGAGCAGTTCTTC.